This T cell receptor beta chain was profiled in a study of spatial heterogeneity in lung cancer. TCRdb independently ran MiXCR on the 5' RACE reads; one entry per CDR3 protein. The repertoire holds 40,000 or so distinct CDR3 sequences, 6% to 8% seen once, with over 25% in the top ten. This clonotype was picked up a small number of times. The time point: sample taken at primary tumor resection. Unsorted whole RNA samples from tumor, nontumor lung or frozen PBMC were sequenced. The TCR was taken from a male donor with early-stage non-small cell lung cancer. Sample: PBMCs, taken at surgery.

CDR3 sequence: CASKPTPELGEAFF. The CDR3 coding sequence is TGTGCCAGTAAGCCAACCCCGGAACTCGGGGAAGCTTTCTTT. The chain uses TRBV19 and TRBJ1-1; D call uncertain. This CDR3 spans 14 amino acids. The ends were cut back, 7 bases at V and 8 bases at J, with 20 bases in the middle. Per germline, CDR1 LNHDA and CDR2 SQIVND (reference sequence).